These 21 T cell receptor beta chains were sequenced from one sample in a study of shared clonotypes between healthy human individuals. Assay: immunoSEQ multiplex PCR; the TCRdb copy retains only in-frame clones and omits some. The sample yields about 480,000 clones, roughly 85% seen once. Specimen: PBMCs. The receptors stem from a woman aged 40 to 50 in good health. Some clones in this sample may be carry-over from other donors' samples.

The chain employs TRBV6-5 and TRBJ1-6; maybe TRBD1 (5 bases). Germline CDR1 and CDR2: MNHEY and SVGAGI. V was clipped by 2 bases and J by 9 bases, with 11 bases between them. This CDR3 region has 14 residues. CDR3 amino acids: CASSYRDLGSPLHF. The CDR3 DNA sequence: TGTGCCAGCAGTTACAGGGACCTAGGTTCACCCCTCCACTTT.

This clone appeared a single time. V is TRBV29-1 and J is TRBJ1-5; unclear D gene. V shed 7 bases and J shed 2 bases, with 18 bases lying between them. CDR3 length: 15 residues. Germline loops: CDR1 SQVTM, CDR2 ANQGSEA. CDR3 nucleotide sequence: TGCAGCGCTTCGGACGGCCTCTTGGGCAATCAGCCCCAGCATTTT. Its protein is CSASDGLLGNQPQHF.

The chain has TRBV18 and TRBJ1-1; possibly TRBD1 for D (5 bases). The CDR3 extends over 15 amino acids. The V end was cut by 3 bases, the J end by 0 bases, with 11 bases between. Per the germline V gene, CDR1 is KGHSH and CDR2 is LQKENI. CDR3 nucleotides: TGTGCCAGCTCACCCCGGGCAGGGCTGAACACTGAAGCTTTCTTT. Translating it yields CASSPRAGLNTEAFF.

The rearrangement joins TRBV19 to TRBJ1-5, with D perhaps TRBD1 (6 bases). V dropped 9 bases and J dropped 7 bases, with 19 bases sitting between them. The CDR3 spans 14 residues. CDR1 LNHDA and CDR2 SQIVND come from the germline V gene (reference sequence). CDR3: CASAGDTSRQPQHF. In nucleotides, the CDR3 is TGTGCCAGCGCCGGGGACACCTCTCGACAGCCCCAGCATTTT.

The chain joins TRBV27 to TRBJ2-7, with TRBD2 identical over 14 bases. J lost 4 bases, V lost 5 bases, and 4 bases had no gene match. CDR3 length: 15 residues. Looked up from germline, CDR1 is MNHEY and CDR2 is SMNVEV (reference sequence). The CDR3 bases are TGTGCCAGCAGTCCGGGACTAGCGGGAGTTTACGAGCAGTACTTC. It encodes CASSPGLAGVYEQYF.

The J gene is TRBJ2-3, the V gene TRBV6-5, with D tentatively TRBD1 or TRBD2 (6 bases each). This CDR3 is built from 15 residues. Germline CDR1 and CDR2: MNHEY and SVGAGI. Trimming took 5 bases from V and 6 from J, leaving 18 bases between them. The CDR3 spells CASSHRGTNKDTQYF. CDR3 DNA: TGTGCCAGCAGTCACCGCGGGACAAATAAGGATACGCAGTATTTT.

The chain combines TRBV11-2 with TRBJ1-2; 7 bases map to TRBD1. Germline CDR1 and CDR2: SGHAT and FQNNGV. Germline trimming cut 5 bases from V and 7 bases from J; bases unmatched to any gene: 7. This CDR3 spans 13 amino acids. The CDR3 DNA sequence: TGTGCCAGCAGCCCTAGACAGGGAGGTGGCTACACCTTC. Translated: CASSPRQGGGYTF.

This chain connects TRBV27 to TRBJ1-2; 8 bases are a match to TRBD1. This CDR3 comprises 13 residues. The ends lost 8 bases at V and 3 bases at J; junction bases unmatched: 5. Germline-derived CDR1 and CDR2 are MNHEY and SMNVEV (reference sequence). The CDR3 sequence: CASGQGADYGYTF. CDR3 DNA sequence: TGTGCCAGCGGCCAGGGGGCAGACTATGGCTACACCTTC.

The chain combines TRBV21-1 with TRBJ1-5; the table's D call of TRBD1 was not tested on the DNA. TRBV21-1 is deemed a pseudogene. There are 17 residues in the CDR3. CDR3 loop: CASSKLRRDRGNQPQHF. As DNA, the CDR3 is TGTGCCAGCAGCAAACTGAGGCGAGACAGGGGCAATCAGCCCCAGCATTTT.

The J gene is TRBJ2-7, the V gene TRBV10-3; 11 positions match TRBD2. The CDR3 is made up of 14 amino acids. Trimming at V came to 6 bases and at J to 5 bases, leaving 6 bases not matched to a gene. Germline CDR1 reads ENHRY; CDR2 reads SYGVKD. In DNA, the CDR3 is TGTGCCATCAGGACTAGCGGGAACGGGAACGAGCAGTACTTC. Its protein is CAIRTSGNGNEQYF.

This clone was observed once. The chain uses TRBV19 and TRBJ2-7, with D perhaps TRBD2 (6 bases). The CDR3 is made up of 17 amino acids. Germline V CDR1 and CDR2: LNHDA, SQIVND (reference sequence). Deletions cut 0 bases from V and 0 bases from J, with 15 bases between. CDR3 region: CASSIDPPGGSSYEQYF. The CDR3 nucleotides are TGTGCCAGTAGTATAGATCCCCCAGGAGGGTCCTCCTACGAGCAGTACTTC.

Points on this clone: Different DNA sequences within this sample yield the same CDR3. This rearrangement joins TRBV9 to TRBJ1-3; D ambiguous. The germline V gene has CDR1 SGDLS and CDR2 YYNGEE. V lost 0 bases and J 0 bases, leaving 10 bases between the germline ends. The CDR3 spans 16 residues. The CDR3 reads CASSVDGRSSGNTIYF. The CDR3 DNA sequence: TGTGCCAGCAGCGTAGACGGGCGTAGCTCTGGAAACACCATATATTTT. The variable domain in full, completed from reference TRBV9 and TRBJ1-3, reads DSGVTQTPKHLITATGQRVTLRCSPRSGDLSVYWYQQSLDQGLQFLIQYYNGEERAKGNILERFSAQQFPDLHSELNLSSLELGDSALYFCASSVDGRSSGNTIYFGEGSWLTVV.

Note on this clone: Other DNA sequences in the sample encode the same CDR3. V is TRBV7-9 and J is TRBJ2-7; D is unclear. Between the trimmed V and J ends, which lost 1 base and 2 bases, there was a span of 6 bases. Germline CDR1 is SEHNR and CDR2 is FQNEAQ (reference sequence). This CDR3 has 13 residues. The CDR3 DNA reads as TGTGCCAGCAGCTTAGACAGTGCCTACGAGCAGTACTTC. It yields the protein CASSLDSAYEQYF.

The chain links TRBV7-3 to TRBJ2-5, with TRBD2 matching 13 bases. V gave up 5 bases and J gave up 3 bases; unmatched junction bases: 6. Germline V CDR1 and CDR2: SGHTA, FQGTGA. The CDR3 is made up of 16 amino acids. Written as DNA, the CDR3 is TGTGCCAGCAGCCCAAAAGGACTAGCGGGAGAAGAGACCCAGTACTTC. Translation: CASSPKGLAGEETQYF.

The chain recombines TRBV9 with TRBJ2-7, with no clear D. In germline, CDR1 is SGDLS, CDR2 YYNGEE. CDR3 length: 14 amino acids. V lost 0 bases to trimming and J lost 2 bases, with 9 bases between them. CDR3 in DNA: TGTGCCAGCAGCGTAGGAATTTACCCCTACGAGCAGTACTTC. This encodes CASSVGIYPYEQYF.

On this clone itself: At the DNA level, this CDR3 is encoded by other sequences in the same sample as well. The chain uses TRBV5-1 and TRBJ2-2; D is unclear. Per germline, CDR1 SGHRS and CDR2 YFSETQ. CDR3 length: 12 residues. V dropped 2 bases and J dropped 3 bases, with 2 bases sitting between them. The CDR3: CASSFDTGELFF. CDR3 nucleotides: TGCGCCAGCAGCTTCGACACCGGGGAGCTGTTTTTT. The entire variable domain, with the rest obtained from reference TRBV5-1 and TRBJ2-2, is as follows: KAGVTQTPRYLIKTRGQQVTLSCSPISGHRSVSWYQQTPGQGLQFLFEYFSETQRNKGNFPGRFSGRQFSNSRSEMNVSTLELGDSALYLCASSFDTGELFFGEGSRLTVL.

The chain is built from TRBV11-2 and TRBJ2-7; tentatively, D is TRBD2 (6 bases). The CDR3 runs to 18 residues. Germline CDR1 is SGHAT and CDR2 is FQNNGV. The V gene lost 0 bases and the J gene lost 0 bases, with 18 bases spanning the gap. The CDR3 DNA reads as TGTGCCAGCAGCTTAGATGGGTACGGGAGCCGCAGCTCCTACGAGCAGTACTTC. Protein product: CASSLDGYGSRSSYEQYF.

This chain joins TRBV10-1 and TRBJ2-6; the D is unclear. The germline V gene encodes CDR1 WNHNN and CDR2 SYGVQD (reference sequence). Between the trimmed V and J ends, which lost 7 bases and 0 bases, there was a span of 4 bases. This CDR3 is built from 13 residues. The CDR3 sequence: CASTFSGANVLTF. The CDR3 DNA is TGCGCCAGCACCTTCTCTGGGGCCAACGTCCTGACTTTC.

CDR3 sequence: CSVEQAGYEQYF. The CDR3, as DNA: TGCAGCGTCGAACAGGCGGGATACGAGCAGTACTTC. The chain employs TRBV29-1 and TRBJ2-5, with D maybe TRBD2 (6 bases). The J call is in doubt because the DNA end fits TRBJ2-7 better. CDR3 size: 12 residues. Per germline, CDR1 SQVTM and CDR2 ANQGSEA.

The chain couples TRBV5-1 to TRBJ2-3; D is undetermined. The CDR3 spans 12 residues. The germline gives CDR1 SGHRS, CDR2 YFSETQ. V lost 4 bases and J lost 2, with 5 bases in between. The CDR3 region is CASSMNTDTQYF. CDR3 nucleotide sequence: TGCGCCAGCAGCATGAACACAGATACGCAGTATTTT. The full variable domain, with the rest looked up from reference TRBV5-1 and TRBJ2-3, is KAGVTQTPRYLIKTRGQQVTLSCSPISGHRSVSWYQQTPGQGLQFLFEYFSETQRNKGNFPGRFSGRQFSNSRSEMNVSTLELGDSALYLCASSMNTDTQYFGPGTRLTVL.

This rearrangement joins TRBV7-2 to TRBJ2-5; D is ambiguous. V lost 1 base and J 6 bases, leaving 12 bases between the germline ends. This CDR3 spans 14 amino acids. Germline V gene lookup returns CDR1 SGHTA and CDR2 FQGNSA. CDR3 nucleotides: TGTGCCAGCAGCTTAGATAGAGCTCAACAGACCCAGTACTTC. As protein: CASSLDRAQQTQYF.